This T cell receptor (beta chain) was sequenced during a study of cytomegalovirus exposure and HLA in healthy donors. PCR amplification relied on 60 Vbeta primers (plus 13 Jbeta primers). Only in-frame clones appear in the TCRdb table, and some are missing; sequencing was by immunoSEQ multiplex PCR. The profile shows some 150,000 clones, 70% to 80% of them singletons. The material sequenced was PBMCs. This sequence originates from a female donor in good health and CMV-seronegative.

CDR3 sequence: CASSQTRGGEAFF. As DNA, the CDR3 is TGTGCCAGCAGCCAGACCAGGGGCGGTGAAGCTTTCTTT. J is TRBJ1-1 and V is TRBV7-6; tentative D call: TRBD1 (6 bases). V was clipped by 5 bases and J by 7 bases, with 14 bases between them. The CDR3 covers 13 residues. CDR1 is SGHVS, CDR2 FNYEAQ, per germline.